The entry below gives a single TCR beta chain sequence along with its context. Its specificity is unknown. CDR1 is LGHNA, CDR2 YSLEER, per germline. The CDR3 sequence is 14 residues long. Trimming took 4 bases from V and 4 from J, leaving 13 bases between them. The data were taken from a study of beta chain features in type 1 diabetes. In the study overall: Investigators examined around 110 million sorted cells across all samples.

Study-wide findings and caveats: Researchers report that Type 1 diabetes patients had moderately but significantly shorter TCRB CDR3s across all four CD4+ subsets. The study found that naive, central memory and Treg TCRB repertoires appeared more similar in patients than in healthy donors.

Every isolated RNA sample was fully reverse transcribed, so sequencing captured expressed TCRB transcripts. Produced via immunoSEQ multiplex PCR; TCRdb's table is partial and in-frame only. Of 600,000 to 750,000 clones in the sample, around 12% are singletons; the top ten hold more than 0.1%. CD4+ cells of the naive, central memory, regulatory and stem cell-like memory types were sorted via CD45RO/CCR7/CD25/CD127/CD95/CD27. The TCR comes from a young man with type 1 diabetes. Sequenced input: naive CD4+ T cells from blood. This chain connects TRBV4-3 to TRBJ1-1, with a weak D call TRBD1 (6 bases). The CDR3 nucleotides are TGCGCCAGCAGCCGATCCACAGGGATCACTGAAGCTTTCTTT. Translated, it gives CASSRSTGITEAFF.